This TCR beta chain emerged from a study of T cells in Graves' hyperthyroidism and ophthalmopathy. Study-wide findings and caveats: A 13 V-J model separated ophthalmopathy from stable hyperthyroidism. Blood held most thyroid clonotypes expanded above 0.001 frequency.

Absent ophthalmopathy progression within 18 months defined stable Graves' hyperthyroidism. Fresh 10 ml peripheral blood yielded PBMCs. CDR3 length equals 13 residues. The germline CDR1 and CDR2 sequences are MDHEN and SYDVKM. V lost 11 bases and J lost 3, with 17 bases in between. This clonotype was counted ten times or more. Its antigen remains unidentified. RNA transcripts were the template for amplifying TCR beta CDR3 regions. The study used the HTBI primer set for a first-round RT-PCR of the TCR CDR3. TCRdb processed the multiplex PCR reads anew with MiXCR; each CDR3 protein has one entry. The data contain about 360,000 distinct CDR3 sequences, roughly 25% of them singletons.

The chain combines TRBV28 with TRBJ2-7; no clear D gene. Input material: blood. The TCR comes from a middle-aged man with Graves' hyperthyroidism. CDR3 amino acids: CASDQGKIYEQYF. CDR3 DNA sequence: TGTGCCTCCGACCAAGGTAAAATCTACGAGCAGTACTTC.